What follows is one T cell receptor (beta chain) and its context. Its antigen is not known. This entry belongs to a study of cytomegalovirus exposure and HLA in healthy donors. Study-wide context: In an earlier analysis, almost 120 million unique TCR beta sequences were found from 150 million to 200 million T cells.

Study findings and constraints: 87-base-pair reads could not separate some V segments, including TRBV6-2 and TRBV6-3.

PCR involved 60 Vbeta and 13 Jbeta primers. Profiled with immunoSEQ multiplex PCR; TCRdb holds only in-frame clones, not every one. The sample data list 150,000 or so clones. There are 13 residues in the CDR3. V was cut by 2 bases and J by 5 bases, with 9 bases left in between. Germline CDR1 is MNHEY and CDR2 is SVGAGI. This chain connects TRBV6-5 to TRBJ1-1; D possibly corresponds to TRBD1 (5 bases). The receptor's source is a woman aged 50 to 65 in good health and CMV-seronegative. Sequencing was done on a sample of PBMCs. The chain's CDR3 is CASSYGGETEAFF. CDR3 nucleotide sequence: TGTGCCAGCAGTTACGGGGGGGAGACTGAAGCTTTCTTT.